The entry below describes one T cell receptor beta chain. Germline CDR1 is MNHEY and CDR2 is SMNVEV (reference sequence). This CDR3 is 15 amino acids long. J was trimmed by 7 bases and V by 5 bases; bases with no gene match: 8. These data originate in a study of blood T cell repertoires in COVID-19. Study-level information: T cells, B-cell-depleted T cells, or PBMCs provided the cDNA or gDNA that served as material.

Original data processing: Estimates of nucleated cell counts were drawn from the amplification of reference gene primers. TCRdb's table, derived via immunoSEQ multiplex PCR, lists solely in-frame clones and lacks some. The V and J calls and clone size were taken over from that table, and D and trimming were inferred from the DNA. The table includes 90,000 to 120,000 clones, about four fifths detected once. Sequenced material: peripheral blood. This receptor was obtained from a man in his sixties or seventies with acute or convalescent COVID-19. This chain joins TRBV27 and TRBJ2-2, with TRBD1 matching 9 bases. CDR3 residues: CASSRQGEVGGELFF. CDR3 DNA: TGTGCCAGCAGTAGACAGGGGGAGGTGGGCGGGGAGCTGTTTTTT.